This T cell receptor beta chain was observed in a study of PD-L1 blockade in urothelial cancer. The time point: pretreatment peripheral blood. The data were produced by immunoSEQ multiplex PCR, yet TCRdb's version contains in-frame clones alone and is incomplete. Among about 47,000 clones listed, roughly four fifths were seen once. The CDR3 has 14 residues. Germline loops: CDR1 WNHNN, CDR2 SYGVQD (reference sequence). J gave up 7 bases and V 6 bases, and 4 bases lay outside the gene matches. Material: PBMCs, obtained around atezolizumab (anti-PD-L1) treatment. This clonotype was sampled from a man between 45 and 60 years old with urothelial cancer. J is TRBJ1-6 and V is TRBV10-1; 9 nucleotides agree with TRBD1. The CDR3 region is CASSAGQGNSPLHF. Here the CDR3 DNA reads TGCGCCAGCAGCGCCGGACAGGGGAATTCACCCCTCCACTTT.